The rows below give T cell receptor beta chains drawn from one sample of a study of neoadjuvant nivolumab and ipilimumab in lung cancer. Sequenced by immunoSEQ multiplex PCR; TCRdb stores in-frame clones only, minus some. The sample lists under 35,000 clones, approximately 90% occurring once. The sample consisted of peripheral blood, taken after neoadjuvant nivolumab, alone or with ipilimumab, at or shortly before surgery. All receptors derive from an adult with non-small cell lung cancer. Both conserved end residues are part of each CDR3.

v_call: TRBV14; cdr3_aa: CASSRRDSSGYTF
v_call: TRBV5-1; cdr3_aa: CASSGRELGELFF
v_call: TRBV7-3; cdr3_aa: CASSSIANTEAFF
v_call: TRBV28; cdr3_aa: CASSLTGTGGYTF
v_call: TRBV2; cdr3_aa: CASRSERNSPLHF
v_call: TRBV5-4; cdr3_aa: CASSPAVSNYGYTF
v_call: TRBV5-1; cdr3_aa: CASSLRGTPASDEAFF
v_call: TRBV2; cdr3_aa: CASSERVGSPLHF
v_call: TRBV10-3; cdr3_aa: CAISESGYGKLFF
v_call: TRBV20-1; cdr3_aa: CSARSGQGSLF
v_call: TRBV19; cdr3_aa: CASIPGDWNTEAFF
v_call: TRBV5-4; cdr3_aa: CASRYEGREQFF
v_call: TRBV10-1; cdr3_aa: CASSPMGDTEAFF
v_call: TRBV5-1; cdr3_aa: CASSSSGSYEQYF